Below, 5 T cell receptor beta chains from the same sample are listed, as sequenced in a study of blood T cell repertoires in COVID-19. The assay was immunoSEQ multiplex PCR, and TCRdb's table has in-frame clones only and misses some. The sample holds a few hundred thousand clones, roughly 88% seen once. Sample: PBMCs or T cells enriched from blood (not recorded which). Every receptor here comes from a woman in her thirties or forties with acute COVID-19.

This chain joins TRBV7-2 and TRBJ1-2; TRBD1 is a possible D gene (5 bases). V lost 6 bases and J lost 10, with 18 bases in between. There are 13 residues in the CDR3. From germline, CDR1 is SGHTA and CDR2 FQGNSA. CDR3 DNA sequence: TGTGCCAGCAGACCAACAGGATTTATATTCTACACCTTC. Translating gives CASRPTGFIFYTF.

V gene TRBV4-2 combines with J gene TRBJ2-3; TRBD2 aligns across 8 bases. Trimming took 5 bases from V and 8 from J; bases not matched to a gene: 15. Germline CDR1 LGHNA, CDR2 YNFKEQ. CDR3 length: 16 amino acids. CDR3: CASSGTGLAGVGTQYF. In DNA form, the CDR3 reads TGTGCCAGCAGCGGAACCGGGCTAGCGGGCGTCGGTACGCAGTATTTT.

This clone was seen just once. The chain employs TRBV6-5 and TRBJ2-2; possibly TRBD2 for D (5 bases). V lost 2 bases and J 5 bases, leaving 12 bases between the germline ends. CDR1 is MNHEY, CDR2 SVGAGI, per germline. CDR3 length: 15 amino acids. CDR3 DNA: TGTGCCAGCAGTTACACTTCACCGGGAACCGGGGAGCTGTTTTTT. Encoded protein: CASSYTSPGTGELFF.

The DNA for the CDR3 is TGCGCCAGCAGCCATACGACAGGGTCTTCCTATGGCTACACCTTC. It yields the protein CASSHTTGSSYGYTF. This sequence joins TRBV4-1 and TRBJ1-2; 7 positions agree with TRBD1. V shed 3 bases and J 4 bases; nucleotides not matched to a gene: 8. This CDR3 is built from 15 residues. Per the germline V gene, CDR1 is MGHRA and CDR2 is YSYEKL.

The rearrangement joins TRBV7-2 to TRBJ2-3; 10 bases map to TRBD2. Trimming took 4 bases from V and 2 from J; bases not matched to a gene: 3. Germline V gene lookup returns CDR1 SGHTA and CDR2 FQGNSA. CDR3 size: 15 residues. This chain's CDR3 is CASSSSGRDTDTQYF. The CDR3 bases are TGTGCCAGCAGCTCCAGCGGGAGGGACACAGATACGCAGTATTTT.